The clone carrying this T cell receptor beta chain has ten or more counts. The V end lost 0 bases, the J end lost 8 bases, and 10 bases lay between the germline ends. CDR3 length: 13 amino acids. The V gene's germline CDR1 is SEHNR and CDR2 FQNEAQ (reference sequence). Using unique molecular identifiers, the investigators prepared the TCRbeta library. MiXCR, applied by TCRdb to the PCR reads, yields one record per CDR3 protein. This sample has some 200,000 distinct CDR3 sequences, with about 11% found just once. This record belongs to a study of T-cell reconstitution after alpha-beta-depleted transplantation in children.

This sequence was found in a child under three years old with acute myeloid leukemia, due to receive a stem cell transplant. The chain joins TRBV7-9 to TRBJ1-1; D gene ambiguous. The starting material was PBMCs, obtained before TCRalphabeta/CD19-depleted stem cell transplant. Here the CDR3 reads CASSLAAVQEAFF. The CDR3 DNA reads TGTGCCAGCAGCTTAGCGGCAGTCCAAGAAGCTTTCTTT.